The 31 T cell receptor beta chains below all came from one sample that was sequenced in a study of blood T cell repertoires in COVID-19. Libraries were prepared by immunoSEQ multiplex PCR; TCRdb keeps only in-frame clonotypes and omits some of them. Of 60,000 to 85,000 clones listed, approximately 87% are singletons. The source material was peripheral blood. All receptors derive from a man aged 45-65 years with active COVID-19.

This chain joins TRBV27 and TRBJ2-2; tentative D call: TRBD2 (6 bases). The CDR3 length is 14 residues. V was shortened by 0 bases and J by 5 bases, with 7 bases between the two germline ends. CDR1 is MNHEY, CDR2 SMNVEV, per germline (reference sequence). The CDR3 is CASSLSEGTGELFF. For the CDR3, the DNA is TGTGCCAGCAGTTTATCGGAGGGAACCGGGGAGCTGTTTTTT.

This rearrangement joins TRBV10-3 to TRBJ1-5, with a weak D call TRBD1 (5 bases). Germline values: CDR1 ENHRY, CDR2 SYGVKD. V lost 3 bases and J lost 3, with 18 bases in between. The CDR3 spans 17 residues. The CDR3 coding sequence is TGTGCCATCAGTGAATCCGCGGGAGGGGCTAACAATCAGCCCCAGCATTTT. This encodes CAISESAGGANNQPQHF.

This clone has just a few counts. The same CDR3 is also encoded by other DNA sequences in this sample. The chain combines TRBV25-1 with TRBJ2-4; D is uncertain. Trimming removed 3 bases from V and 0 bases from J, with 6 bases in between. The CDR3 length is 14 residues. Germline V gene data show CDR1 as MGHDK and CDR2 as SYGVNS. The CDR3 DNA reads TGTGCCAGCAGTGACTCAGGAGCCAAAAACATTCAGTACTTC. Amino acids: CASSDSGAKNIQYF.

The chain has TRBV4-3 and TRBJ2-5, with TRBD2 matching 12 bases. This CDR3 is 16 amino acids long. V trimming: 2 bases; J trimming: 5 bases; junction bases outside the gene matches: 6. Germline V CDR1 and CDR2: LGHNA, YSLEER. The CDR3 sequence: CASSQSGTSGLETQYF. For the CDR3, the DNA is TGCGCCAGCAGCCAATCCGGGACTAGCGGGTTGGAGACCCAGTACTTC.

This chain uses TRBV28 with TRBJ1-5; a weak D match, TRBD1 (5 bases). Germline CDR1 is MDHEN and CDR2 is SYDVKM. V shed 6 bases and J shed 5 bases, with 8 bases lying between them. This CDR3 has 12 residues. CDR3 nucleotide sequence: TGTGCCAGCAGATCGGGGGATCAGCCCCAGCATTTT. This encodes CASRSGDQPQHF.

The chain links TRBV5-1 to TRBJ2-6; D unclear. CDR1 SGHRS and CDR2 YFSETQ come from the germline V gene. The ends were cut back, 5 bases at V and 2 bases at J, with 8 bases in the middle. This CDR3 has 14 residues. The CDR3 coding sequence is TGCGCCAGCAGGGCGGAAGCTGGGGCCAACGTCCTGACTTTC. It is translated as CASRAEAGANVLTF.

This clone was seen a few times. The chain couples TRBV24-1 to TRBJ2-1; 9 positions agree with TRBD2. The CDR3 is 16 residues long. V lost 7 bases, J lost 7 bases, and 13 bases stayed unmatched. Germline CDR1 is KGHDR and CDR2 is SFDVKD. CDR3: CATSDPGLAVGNEQFF. DNA of the CDR3: TGTGCCACCAGCGATCCGGGACTAGCTGTTGGGAATGAGCAGTTCTTC.

This chain uses TRBV24-1 with TRBJ2-5; weak D call: TRBD2 (6 bases). V was pared by 6 bases and J by 4 bases, with 17 bases between. This CDR3 region has 15 residues. Per germline, CDR1 KGHDR and CDR2 SFDVKD. CDR3 bases: TGTGCCACCAGTCCAACTGGGGGGTTGTTAGAGACCCAGTACTTC. As protein: CATSPTGGLLETQYF.

The V gene is TRBV11-3, the J gene TRBJ1-1, with D perhaps TRBD1 (5 bases). This CDR3 contains 17 residues. Trimming removed 5 bases from V and 0 bases from J, with 19 bases in between. The V gene's germline CDR1 is SGHNT and CDR2 YENEEA. The CDR3 coding sequence is TGTGCCAGCAGCCCATGGTCGGCAGGGTCTTTGAACACTGAAGCTTTCTTT. Protein product: CASSPWSAGSLNTEAFF.

This clone has a single count. This chain connects TRBV3-1 (or the pseudogene TRBV3-2) to TRBJ2-1, with 7 bases lining up with TRBD2. The V segment lost 3 bases and the J segment 13 bases; nucleotides outside the gene matches: 9. CDR3 length: 13 residues. Germline CDR1 reads LGHDT; CDR2 reads YNNKEL (reference sequence). The CDR3, as DNA: TGTGCCAGCAGCCAGCTTCGGGCGGGGGACCAGTTCTTC. Its translation is CASSQLRAGDQFF.

In this sample, this clone turned up once. This chain connects TRBV4-3 to TRBJ2-2; 7 bases match TRBD1. Germline-derived CDR1 and CDR2 are LGHNA and YSLEER. This CDR3 comprises 16 residues. The V gene end was trimmed by 1 base and the J gene end by 6 bases; junction bases not matched to a gene: 8. CDR3 protein: CASSQVVWQGAGELFF. CDR3 coding DNA: TGCGCCAGCAGCCAAGTTGTATGGCAGGGGGCCGGGGAGCTGTTTTTT.

The chain is built from TRBV6-5 and TRBJ2-7; possibly TRBD2 for D (5 bases). V lost 7 bases to trimming and J lost 1 base, with 14 bases between them. Germline CDR1 and CDR2: MNHEY and SVGAGI. There are 14 residues in the CDR3. The chain's CDR3 is CASIGGWYSYEQYF. Here the CDR3 DNA reads TGTGCCAGCATTGGCGGGTGGTATTCCTACGAGCAGTACTTC.

This clone was seen a single time. Here the CDR3 DNA reads TGTGCCAGCAGCTCCACCCAGGGGTCCTGGCATGAGCAGTTCTTC. Translating it yields CASSSTQGSWHEQFF. This chain joins TRBV7-2 and TRBJ2-1; D perhaps matches TRBD1 (6 bases). The CDR3 sequence is 15 residues long. Trimming removed 4 bases at V and 8 bases at J, with 18 bases between. The germline gives CDR1 SGHTA, CDR2 FQGNSA.

This chain uses TRBV19 with TRBJ2-3; the match to TRBD1 covers 8 bases. The V and J ends lost 4 bases and 5 bases, in that order; junction bases with no gene match: 11. Germline V gene lookup returns CDR1 LNHDA and CDR2 SQIVND (reference sequence). This CDR3 contains 16 residues. DNA of the CDR3: TGTGCCAGTAGTAGAGACAGGGGCTTTTTCGTAGATACGCAGTATTTT. As protein: CASSRDRGFFVDTQYF.

The J gene is TRBJ1-5, the V gene TRBV30; weak D call: TRBD1 (6 bases). This CDR3 contains 15 residues. Germline lookup yields CDR1 GTSNPN and CDR2 SVGIG (reference sequence). V was cut by 0 bases and J by 0 bases, with 9 bases left in between. CDR3 protein: CAWSVGTFSNQPQHF. Here the CDR3 DNA reads TGTGCCTGGAGTGTAGGGACATTTAGCAATCAGCCCCAGCATTTT.

The chain recombines TRBV29-1 with TRBJ2-7, with 9 bases identical to TRBD2. CDR1 is SQVTM, CDR2 ANQGSEA, per germline. Trimming took 5 bases from V and 7 from J; bases not matched to a gene: 9. The CDR3 has 13 residues. The CDR3 protein is CSVSRGGAWEQYF. The CDR3 coding sequence is TGCAGCGTTTCCCGCGGGGGGGCCTGGGAGCAGTACTTC.

This chain links TRBV4-3 with TRBJ1-1; D gene ambiguous. Germline V gene sequence: CDR1 LGHNA, CDR2 YSLEER. CDR3 length equals 15 residues. V lost 0 bases and J 5 bases, leaving 13 bases between the germline ends. The CDR3 is CASSQDRLSGTEAFF. In nucleotides, the CDR3 is TGCGCCAGCAGCCAAGATCGGCTCTCGGGAACTGAAGCTTTCTTT.

The chain is built from TRBV2 and TRBJ2-3; D is perhaps TRBD1 (5 bases). In germline, CDR1 is SNHLY, CDR2 FYNNEI. V lost 7 bases to trimming and J lost 1 base, with 21 bases between them. The CDR3 has 17 residues. The CDR3 reads CASTEPGPAVGTDTQYF. The CDR3 region has the DNA TGTGCCAGCACCGAACCAGGGCCCGCGGTGGGCACAGATACGCAGTATTTT.

CDR3 sequence: CASSPPLGQGAQPQHF. CDR3 bases: TGTGCCAGCTCACCACCTCTAGGACAGGGGGCTCAGCCCCAGCATTTT. The genes are TRBV18 and TRBJ1-5; 11 nucleotides agree with TRBD1. The CDR3 loop spans 16 amino acids. The V segment lost 0 bases and the J segment 6 bases; nucleotides outside the gene matches: 4. Germline loops: CDR1 KGHSH, CDR2 LQKENI.

V is TRBV7-2 and J is TRBJ2-1; D is uncertain. This CDR3 has 14 residues. The germline CDR1 and CDR2 sequences are SGHTA and FQGNSA. The V gene lost 1 base and the J gene lost 5 bases, with 9 bases spanning the gap. CDR3 bases: TGTGCCAGCAGCTTAGGCCCTAGAAACAATGAGCAGTTCTTC. This codes for CASSLGPRNNEQFF.

The V gene is TRBV6-5, the J gene TRBJ2-5; D is possibly TRBD1 (6 bases). Trimming pared 7 bases from V and 6 bases from J, leaving 12 bases between. Per germline, CDR1 MNHEY and CDR2 SVGAGI. The CDR3 length is 12 residues. The DNA for the CDR3 is TGTGCCAGCACCCCGGACAGCCAGACCCAGTACTTC. Residues: CASTPDSQTQYF.

The chain links TRBV7-3 to TRBJ2-6; perhaps TRBD1 as D (5 bases). V was trimmed by 5 bases and J by 0 bases, leaving 20 bases between them. The CDR3 has 19 amino acids. The germline V gene has CDR1 SGHTA and CDR2 FQGTGA. The CDR3 nucleotides are TGTGCCAGCAGCCCCAGGGCATCCCATGGGGTCTCTGGGGCCAACGTCCTGACTTTC. Its protein product is CASSPRASHGVSGANVLTF.

The V and J genes are TRBV28 and TRBJ1-2; TRBD1 matches at 8 bases. Germline values: CDR1 MDHEN, CDR2 SYDVKM. The CDR3 contains 13 residues. V dropped 5 bases and J dropped 4; count of bases not matched to a gene: 3. CDR3 protein: CASSPGTGYGYTF. The CDR3 DNA sequence: TGTGCCAGCAGTCCCGGGACAGGCTATGGCTACACCTTC.

This chain joins TRBV19 and TRBJ2-1; 9 positions agree with TRBD1. The V segment lost 2 bases and the J segment 4 bases; nucleotides outside the gene matches: 3. Germline CDR1 LNHDA, CDR2 SQIVND (reference sequence). The CDR3 spans 15 residues. The CDR3 DNA sequence: TGTGCCAGTAGTATAAAGACAGGGGGATACAATGAGCAGTTCTTC. It translates to CASSIKTGGYNEQFF.

The rearrangement joins TRBV9 to TRBJ2-1, with a possible D match to TRBD1 (6 bases). V lost 3 bases and J lost 7, with 8 bases in between. This CDR3 has 12 amino acids. CDR1 is SGDLS and CDR2 is YYNGEE in the germline V gene. Here the CDR3 reads CASSADSNEQFF. Here the CDR3 DNA reads TGTGCCAGCAGCGCGGACAGTAATGAGCAGTTCTTC.

The rearrangement joins TRBV7-8 to TRBJ1-1; a possible D gene is TRBD1 (5 bases). The germline gives CDR1 SGHVS, CDR2 FQNEAQ. Trimming shortened V by 4 bases and J by 0 bases, and 18 bases separated the two germline ends. The CDR3 covers 17 residues. The CDR3 reads CASSSTPQGNMNTEAFF. The CDR3, as DNA: TGTGCCAGCAGCTCGACGCCCCAGGGAAACATGAACACTGAAGCTTTCTTT.

This chain links TRBV11-3 with TRBJ2-2, with 9 bases lining up with TRBD2. This CDR3 has 17 amino acids. J gave up 6 bases and V 1 base, and 9 bases lay outside the gene matches. Germline CDR1 SGHNT, CDR2 YENEEA. The CDR3 DNA reads TGTGCCAGCAGCTTAGTGTATGTAGCGGGGGCTTCCGGGGAGCTGTTTTTT. Its translation: CASSLVYVAGASGELFF.

The chain's CDR3 is CASRSGEHTEAFF. In DNA form, the CDR3 reads TGCGCCAGCAGGTCAGGGGAACACACTGAAGCTTTCTTT. The chain combines TRBV5-1 with TRBJ1-1; possible D gene TRBD1, 6 bases. Germline V gene lookup returns CDR1 SGHRS and CDR2 YFSETQ. V was shortened by 5 bases and J by 3 bases, with 11 bases between the two germline ends. The length of the CDR3 is 13 residues.

The V call is TRBV2, the J call TRBJ2-2, with TRBD2 as a possible D gene (5 bases). This CDR3 has 14 amino acids. V gave up 5 bases and J gave up 2 bases, with 9 bases separating them. Germline V lookup: CDR1 SNHLY, CDR2 FYNNEI. In DNA, the CDR3 is TGTGCCAGCAGTAGACTACCTAACACCGGGGAGCTGTTTTTT. Translating gives CASSRLPNTGELFF. Complete variable domain (other parts from reference TRBV2 and TRBJ2-2): EPEVTQTPSHQVTQMGQEVILRCVPISNHLYFYWYRQILGQKVEFLVSFYNNEISEKSEIFDDQFSVERPDGSNFTLKIRSTKLEDSAMYFCASSRLPNTGELFFGEGSRLTVL.

This CDR3 is CASNPDSSYGYTF. The CDR3, as DNA: TGTGCCAGCAATCCGGACAGCAGCTATGGCTACACCTTC. This chain uses TRBV28 with TRBJ1-2; possibly TRBD1 for D (6 bases). CDR3 length equals 13 residues. CDR1 is MDHEN, CDR2 SYDVKM, per germline. V lost 7 bases and J 4 bases, leaving 13 bases between the germline ends.

The V and J genes are TRBV7-2 and TRBJ2-1, with 11 bases matching TRBD2. With V trimmed by 0 bases and J by 7 bases, 8 bases remained unmatched. The CDR3 loop spans 17 amino acids. From germline, CDR1 is SGHTA and CDR2 FQGNSA. As DNA, the CDR3 is TGTGCCAGCAGCTTAGCTAGCGGGGGGGCAATAGTAAATGAGCAGTTCTTC. Encoded protein: CASSLASGGAIVNEQFF.